What follows describes a single TCR beta chain. The PCR made use of 60 Vbeta and 13 Jbeta primers. Repertoires were generated with immunoSEQ multiplex PCR, while TCRdb's copy carries only in-frame clones and drops some. The sample totals 100,000 to 150,000 clones. This sample was included in a study of cytomegalovirus exposure and HLA in healthy donors. Germline-derived CDR1 and CDR2 are SEHNR and FQNEAQ (reference sequence). The CDR3 is 15 amino acids. Trimming stripped 1 base from V and 8 bases from J, with 17 bases between. This sequence was found in a young man in good health and CMV-seronegative. Sequenced sample: PBMCs. The chain is built from TRBV7-9 and TRBJ1-2; perhaps TRBD1 as D (6 bases). CDR3 sequence (DNA): TGTGCCAGCAGCTTAGTACAGGGCAGCCCTATCGGCTACACCTTC. Encoded protein: CASSLVQGSPIGYTF.